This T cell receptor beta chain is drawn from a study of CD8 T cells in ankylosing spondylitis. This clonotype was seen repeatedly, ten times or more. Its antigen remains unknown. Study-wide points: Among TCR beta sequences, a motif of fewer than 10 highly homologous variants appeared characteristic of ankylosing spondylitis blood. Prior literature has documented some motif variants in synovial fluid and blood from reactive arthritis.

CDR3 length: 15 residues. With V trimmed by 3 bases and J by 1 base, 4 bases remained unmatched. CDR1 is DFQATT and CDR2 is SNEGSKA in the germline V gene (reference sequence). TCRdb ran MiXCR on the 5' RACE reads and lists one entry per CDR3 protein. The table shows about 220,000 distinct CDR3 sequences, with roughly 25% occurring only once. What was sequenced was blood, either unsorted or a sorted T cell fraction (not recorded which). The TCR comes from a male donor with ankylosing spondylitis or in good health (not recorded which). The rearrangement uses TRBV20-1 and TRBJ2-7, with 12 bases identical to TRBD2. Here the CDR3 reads CSASQTSGSSYEQYF. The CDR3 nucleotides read TGCAGTGCTAGTCAGACTAGCGGGAGTTCCTACGAGCAGTACTTC.